This TCR beta chain was recorded in a study of CD8 T cells in Susac syndrome. RNA amounts of 0.5 to 1 ug underwent reverse transcription with random hexamers. An immunoSEQ multiplex PCR amplified TCR beta CDR3 over 54 Vbeta and 13 Jbeta. One entry per CDR3 protein results from TCRdb running MiXCR on the immunoSEQ multiplex PCR reads. The table shows under 250,000 distinct CDR3 sequences, with 85% to 95% occurring only once. This CDR3 is built from 15 residues. J gave up 5 bases and V 6 bases, and 12 bases lay outside the gene matches. CDR1 and CDR2 from the germline V gene are LGHNT and FRNRAP. The sequenced target, TCR beta, came from blood CD8+ and CD4+ T cells. The multiple sclerosis controls were treatment-naive patients, and their relapsing-remitting disease was stable or active. The CD8+ and CD4+ T cells were negatively isolated, with the TEMRA cells enriched by FACS.

V gene TRBV12-5 combines with J gene TRBJ1-1, with 7 bases identical to TRBD1. Sequences were obtained from CD4+ T cells from PBMCs. The clonotype comes from a human donor with multiple sclerosis. Written as DNA, the CDR3 is TGTGCTAGTGGAGAGCCCCAGGGGGGAGGTACTGAAGCTTTCTTT. Translating gives CASGEPQGGGTEAFF.